In this sample, the clone carrying this T cell receptor (beta chain) turned up once. Its antigen remains unidentified. The data stem from a study of OX40 agonist ivuxolimab in advanced cancers. Study results and limitations: By week 6 at 0.1 to 3.0 mg/kg, blood CD4+ and CD8+ T cells had expanded clonally.

Generated by immunoSEQ multiplex PCR, the TCRdb table keeps only in-frame clones and is missing some. The sample has 70,000 to 90,000 clones, around 84% seen once. Deletions cut 5 bases from V and 3 bases from J, with 18 bases between. CDR3 length equals 15 residues. Germline CDR1 and CDR2: SGHDT and YYEEEE. Autoimmune disease history or systemic immunosuppression led to patient exclusion. The TCR sequence derives from an adult with an advanced solid tumor such as melanoma, head and neck, liver or kidney cancer. The V and J genes are TRBV5-6 and TRBJ2-7; perhaps TRBD2 as D (6 bases). This specimen consisted of CD4+ or CD8+ T cells sorted from blood, obtained in a trial of the OX40 agonist ivuxolimab. Here the CDR3 reads CASRRPGSGDYEQYF. In DNA, the CDR3 is TGTGCCAGCAGGCGGCCAGGGTCGGGAGACTACGAGCAGTACTTC.